The clone carrying this T cell receptor (beta chain) was seen only a few times. As yet, its antigen is unknown. A universal primer site was incorporated via template switching, and the cDNA contained unique molecular identifiers. TCRdb reanalysed the 5' RACE reads using MiXCR and keeps one entry per CDR3 protein. The sample holds roughly 280,000 distinct CDR3 sequences, 8.5% to 9.5% seen once. This sample is drawn from a study of identical twins. Per the germline V gene, CDR1 is LNHDA and CDR2 is SQIVND (reference sequence). There are 15 residues in the CDR3. The ends were cut back, 2 bases at V and 5 bases at J, with 16 bases in the middle. Study-wide points: Models, which agreed with sharing between unrelated individuals, nonetheless underestimated the out-of-frame TCR alpha sharing seen in monozygotic twins. Beta out-of-frame sequences showed weaker excess sharing between twins.

The same specimen was also included in a second study, on yellow fever vaccine responses in identical twins. As reported in that work: Twins' vaccine T cell responses reportedly seemed partly convergent and partly personalized.

The chain joins TRBV19 to TRBJ2-7; D possibly uses TRBD1 or TRBD2 (5 bases each). Sequencing used CD8+ T cells sorted from blood. This clonotype originated in a woman between 18 and 30 years old in good health. The CDR3: CASSIPRGQFHEQYF. The CDR3 DNA follows: TGTGCCAGTAGTATACCCCGGGGCCAGTTTCACGAGCAGTACTTC.